This TCR beta chain emerged from a study of T cell changes during pregnancy in multiple sclerosis. The data were produced by immunoSEQ multiplex PCR, yet TCRdb's version contains in-frame clones alone and is incomplete. In the table there are tens of thousands of clones, almost 95% of which are singletons. V shed 0 bases and J shed 2 bases, with 10 bases lying between them. CDR1 is LGHNA and CDR2 is YNFKEQ in the germline V gene. The CDR3 consists of 15 residues. Here the sequenced sample was peripheral blood, taken in the third trimester of pregnancy. This sequence was found in a female donor in good health, enrolled as a control in a pregnancy study. The genes are TRBV4-2 and TRBJ1-2; the D gene is possibly TRBD1 (5 bases). The CDR3 bases are TGTGCCAGCAGCCAAGAACACAGGACGAACTATGGCTACACCTTC. This gives the protein CASSQEHRTNYGYTF.